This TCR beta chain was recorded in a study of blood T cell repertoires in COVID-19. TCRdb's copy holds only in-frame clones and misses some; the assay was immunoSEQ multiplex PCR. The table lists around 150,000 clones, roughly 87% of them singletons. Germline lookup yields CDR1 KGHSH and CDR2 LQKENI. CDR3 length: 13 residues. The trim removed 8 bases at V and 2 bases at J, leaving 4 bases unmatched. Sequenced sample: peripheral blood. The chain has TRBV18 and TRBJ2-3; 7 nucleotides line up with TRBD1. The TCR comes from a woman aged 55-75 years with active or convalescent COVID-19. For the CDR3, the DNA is TGTGCCAGCGGGACAGTAAACACAGATACGCAGTATTTT. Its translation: CASGTVNTDTQYF. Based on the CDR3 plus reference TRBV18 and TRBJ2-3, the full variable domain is NAGVMQNPRHLVRRRGQEARLRCSPMKGHSHVYWYRQLPEEGLKFMVYLQKENIIDESGMPKERFSAEFPKEGPSILRIQQVVRGDSAAYFCASGTVNTDTQYFGPGTRLTVL.